One T cell receptor (beta chain) is described in this entry. The table lists this clonotype with many counts. Its recognized antigen is unknown. The sample holds no much larger clone one base away, and base qualities are not on file. This entry is derived from a study of CD8 T cells in ankylosing spondylitis (TCRdb year 2017). In the study overall: The study set out to find disease-linked TCR variants by profiling T cell receptor beta repertoires in ankylosing spondylitis patients and healthy donors. Peripheral blood was sampled, and synovial fluid was additionally collected from ankylosing spondylitis patients. The whole study cohort included about a hundred healthy donors and about two dozen ankylosing spondylitis patients.

The germline V gene sets CDR1 to KGHDR and CDR2 to SFDVKD. V and J are truncated by 10 bases and 8 bases respectively, leaving an intervening sequence of 29 bases. From its cysteine to its phenylalanine, the CDR3 spans 17 amino acids. Just the 51-base CDR3 DNA is kept, in frame starting at base 1. General findings and caveats noted by the study authors: The disease-linked clones were reported as significantly enriched in matched synovial fluid samples from ankylosing spondylitis patients. The disease-linked clones had a CD8+ phenotype and were found at relatively low frequencies in peripheral blood. Some TCR beta motif variants had previously been reported in synovial fluid and blood of reactive arthritis patients, which suggested common disease-initiation mechanisms. A TCR beta motif of several highly homologous amino acid variants appeared characteristic of blood from ankylosing spondylitis patients.

The sequencer listed for this sample is Illumina HiSeq 2500. TCR beta libraries were prepared by quantitative 5'-RACE with molecular barcodes. From the authors' description of their analysis: Disease-linked TCR variants were identified with a new computational method built on a probabilistic model of VDJ rearrangement. TCRdb passed the public sequencing reads through fastp at Q25 and MiXCR, retaining productive beta sequences. Under each unique CDR3 protein, matching rows form one entry showing the most common genes and DNA. The V and J calls here are based on TCRdb, not the publication. This sample holds 45,000 to 60,000 distinct CDR3 sequences; 7.4% were observed only once. Of the sample, roughly 8.1% falls within the top ten clones.

The receptor comes from a female donor with ankylosing spondylitis or in good health (not recorded which). The sample consisted of blood, either unsorted or a sorted T cell fraction (not recorded which). The chain uses TRBV24-1 and TRBJ2-1; the D region is possibly TRBD1 or TRBD2, each matching across 6 bases. The nucleotides read TGTGCCACGGGGGGCCTGTCCGGGACACTCGGAGTCCATGAGCAGTTCTTC. The encoded protein is CATGGLSGTLGVHEQFF.